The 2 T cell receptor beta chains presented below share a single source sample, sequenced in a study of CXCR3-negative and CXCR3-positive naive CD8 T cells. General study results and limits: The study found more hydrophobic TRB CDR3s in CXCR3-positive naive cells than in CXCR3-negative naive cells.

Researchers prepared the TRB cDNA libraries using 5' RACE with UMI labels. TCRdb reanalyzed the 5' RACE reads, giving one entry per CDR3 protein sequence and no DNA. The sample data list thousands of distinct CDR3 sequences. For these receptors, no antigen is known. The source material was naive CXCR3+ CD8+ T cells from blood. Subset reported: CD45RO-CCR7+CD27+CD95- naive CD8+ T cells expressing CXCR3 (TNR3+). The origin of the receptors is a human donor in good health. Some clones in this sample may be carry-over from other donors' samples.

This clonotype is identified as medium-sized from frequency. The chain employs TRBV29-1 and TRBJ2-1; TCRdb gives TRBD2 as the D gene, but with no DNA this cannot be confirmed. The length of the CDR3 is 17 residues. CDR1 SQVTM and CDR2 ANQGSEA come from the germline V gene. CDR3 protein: CSVEGPLAGLTYNEQFF.

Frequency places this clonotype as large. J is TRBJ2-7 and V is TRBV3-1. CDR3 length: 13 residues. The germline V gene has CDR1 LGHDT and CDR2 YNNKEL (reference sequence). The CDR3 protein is CASSQFDPYEQYF.